The 22 T cell receptor beta chains below were found in one sample sequenced in a study of control samples from healthy donors and cancer patients. The data were produced by immunoSEQ multiplex PCR, yet TCRdb's version contains in-frame clones alone and is incomplete. The data hold over 10,000 clones, with roughly 71% observed a single time. Sequencing was done on a sample of formalin-fixed, paraffin-embedded tissue. Receptors were obtained from a male donor with melanoma.

The chain carries TRBV19 and TRBJ2-1; D is possibly TRBD2 (5 bases). The germline V gene encodes CDR1 LNHDA and CDR2 SQIVND (reference sequence). Trimming removed 6 bases at V and 5 bases at J, with 5 bases between. CDR3 length: 11 amino acids. DNA for the CDR3: TGTGCCAGTAGGACTAACAATGAGCAGTTCTTC. It encodes CASRTNNEQFF. Full variable domain (remainder filled in from reference TRBV19 and TRBJ2-1): DGGITQSPKYLFRKEGQNVTLSCEQNLNHDAMYWYRQDPGQGLRLIYYSQIVNDFQKGDIAEGYSVSREKKESFPLTVTSAQKNPTAFYLCASRTNNEQFFGPGTRLTVL.

The CDR3 DNA is TGTGCTAGTGGGCCGGGCAGACTCTCTGGAAACACCATATATTTT. It encodes CASGPGRLSGNTIYF. The genes are TRBV12-5 and TRBJ1-3; no firm D call. The CDR3 has 15 residues. V dropped 6 bases and J dropped 0 bases, with 12 bases sitting between them. Germline CDR1 reads LGHNT; CDR2 reads FRNRAP.

V gene TRBV19 combines with J gene TRBJ2-7; TRBD1 agrees at 7 bases. CDR3 length: 13 amino acids. Germline values: CDR1 LNHDA, CDR2 SQIVND (reference sequence). V was clipped by 2 bases and J by 3 bases; unmatched bases: 1. The CDR3 DNA sequence: TGTGCCAGTAGTATACGACAGGGCTACGAGCAGTACTTC. Translation gives CASSIRQGYEQYF.

This clone occurred once. V usage is TRBV14 and J usage is TRBJ1-4, with 10 positions matching TRBD1. CDR3 length: 17 residues. Germline lookup yields CDR1 SGHDN and CDR2 FVKESK. The junction had 5 bases not matched to a gene; V was cut back by 3 bases and J by 1 base. Here the CDR3 DNA reads TGTGCCAGCAGCCACCGACAGGGGGCACGAACTAATGAAAAACTGTTTTTT. Amino acids: CASSHRQGARTNEKLFF.

This CDR3 is CASSYSWTGPAKNIQYF. The CDR3 coding sequence is TGTGCCAGCAGTTACTCTTGGACAGGACCAGCCAAAAACATTCAGTACTTC. The V call is TRBV6-2 or TRBV6-3, the J call TRBJ2-4; 7 nucleotides align to TRBD1. Trimming took 0 bases from V and 0 from J; bases not matched to a gene: 5. Per the germline V gene, CDR1 is MNHEY and CDR2 is SVGEGT. This CDR3 has 17 amino acids.

V usage is TRBV4-2 and J usage is TRBJ2-5, with TRBD1 matching 9 bases. This CDR3 has 19 amino acids. CDR1 and CDR2 from the germline V gene are LGHNA and YNFKEQ. V was clipped by 3 bases and J by 2 bases; unmatched bases: 16. CDR3 sequence (DNA): TGTGCCAGCAGCCAGGGACGGGCTCTGGGGACAGGGCGGCAAGAGACCCAGTACTTC. Translated: CASSQGRALGTGRQETQYF.

This rearrangement joins TRBV19 to TRBJ1-6, with 7 bases matching TRBD1. Germline V lookup: CDR1 LNHDA, CDR2 SQIVND (reference sequence). With 2 bases clipped from V and 8 bases from J, the junction kept 3 bases outside the gene matches. This CDR3 has 14 amino acids. The CDR3 reads CASSITGAYSPLHF. CDR3 DNA: TGTGCCAGTAGTATAACAGGGGCCTATTCACCCCTCCACTTT.

This clone has more than one count but fewer than ten. This chain uses TRBV4-3 with TRBJ2-6; 9 positions match TRBD2. Germline V lookup: CDR1 LGHNA, CDR2 YSLEER. V dropped 0 bases and J dropped 0; count of bases not matched to a gene: 15. This CDR3 has 22 residues. The CDR3 DNA reads as TGCGCCAGCAGCCAAGATATCCAGACTAGCGGATCTCTCTTCTCTGGGGCCAACGTCCTGACTTTC. This codes for CASSQDIQTSGSLFSGANVLTF.

In this sample, this clone turned up once. The genes are TRBV15 and TRBJ2-7; unclear D gene. Germline V gene lookup returns CDR1 LNHNV and CDR2 YYDKDF (reference sequence). This CDR3 is built from 13 residues. The V end was cut by 1 base, the J end by 4 bases, with 8 bases between. CDR3 bases: TGTGCCACCAGCAGAGGAGGCCCTTACGAGCAGTACTTC. It encodes CATSRGGPYEQYF.

This clone was observed once. The V call is TRBV6-6, the J call TRBJ1-1; a weak D match, TRBD1 (6 bases). Trimming took off 0 bases at V and 5 bases at J, with 10 bases between the two ends. The CDR3 totals 14 residues. Germline V gene sequence: CDR1 MNHNY, CDR2 SVGAGI (reference sequence). CDR3 sequence: CASSYSGQGTEAFF. CDR3 DNA: TGTGCCAGCAGTTACTCGGGCCAGGGGACTGAAGCTTTCTTT.

Worth noting for this clone: This clone may be a read error of a much larger clone one base away. The chain uses TRBV5-6 and TRBJ2-3, with D unresolved. Trimming removed 5 bases from V and 2 bases from J, with 18 bases in between. Per germline, CDR1 SGHDT and CDR2 YYEEEE. This CDR3 spans 16 amino acids. CDR3 sequence: CASRPWWAPDTDTQYF. For the CDR3, the DNA is TGTGCCAGCAGACCGTGGTGGGCACCAGACACAGATACGCAGTATTTT. Based on the CDR3 plus reference TRBV5-6 and TRBJ2-3, the full variable domain is DAGVTQSPTHLIKTRGQQVTLRCSPKSGHDTVSWYQQALGQGPQFIFQYYEEEERQRGNFPDRFSGHQFPNYSSELNVNALLLGDSALYLCASRPWWAPDTDTQYFGPGTRLTVL.

CDR3 nucleotides: TGTGCCAGCAGCCCGTGGGGGGTACCCACAGATACGCAGTATTTT. It encodes CASSPWGVPTDTQYF. The chain uses TRBV12-1 and TRBJ2-3; the tabulated D call, TRBD2, remains unverified against the DNA. TRBV12-1 is given as a pseudogene. The CDR3 has 15 residues.

This clone was counted a single time. V gene TRBV5-5 combines with J gene TRBJ1-1; D remains ambiguous. CDR3 size: 13 residues. CDR1 and CDR2 (germline): SGHKS, YYEKEE (reference sequence). The CDR3 protein is CASTGDLNTEAFF. The CDR3 DNA reads as TGTGCTTCGACGGGCGATCTGAACACTGAAGCTTTCTTT.

The rearrangement uses TRBV5-4 and TRBJ2-5, with D unresolved. Germline lookup yields CDR1 SGHNT and CDR2 YYREEE (reference sequence). The CDR3 consists of 14 residues. Trimming took 0 bases from V and 2 from J, leaving 8 bases between them. The chain's CDR3 is CASSLVGRQETQYF. Written as DNA, the CDR3 is TGTGCCAGCAGCTTGGTAGGCAGACAAGAGACCCAGTACTTC.

The rearrangement links TRBV30 to TRBJ2-7; 10 nucleotides align to TRBD1. After removal of 4 bases from V and 7 bases from J, the junction contained 7 bases not matched to a gene. Per the germline V gene, CDR1 is GTSNPN and CDR2 is SVGIG (reference sequence). The CDR3 length is 13 residues. CDR3 sequence reads: CAWMGQGRREQYF. The CDR3 nucleotides are TGTGCCTGGATGGGACAGGGGAGGCGTGAGCAGTACTTC.

CDR3 nucleotide sequence: TGTGCCAGCAGCCAAGAAGCGGCAGGGCGTTATGGCTACACCTTC. Its translation: CASSQEAAGRYGYTF. The V call is TRBV3-1 (or the pseudogene TRBV3-2), the J call TRBJ1-2; D possibly corresponds to TRBD1 (5 bases). Germline V gives CDR1 LGHDT, CDR2 YNNKEL (reference sequence). CDR3 length: 15 residues. Trimming pared 0 bases from V and 5 bases from J, leaving 13 bases between.

This chain links TRBV5-6 with TRBJ1-3; no clear D. V was cut by 7 bases and J by 2 bases, with 16 bases left in between. CDR3 length: 15 amino acids. Germline loops: CDR1 SGHDT, CDR2 YYEEEE. CDR3 DNA sequence: TGTGCCAGCGCCCCCCCCCGAGGCACTGGAAACACCATATATTTT. It specifies CASAPPRGTGNTIYF.

This chain joins TRBV6-5 and TRBJ1-4; no reliable D call. The germline V gene encodes CDR1 MNHEY and CDR2 SVGAGI. The V and J ends lost 8 bases and 10 bases respectively, with 20 bases between them. This CDR3 contains 14 residues. The CDR3 reads CASGLGGKGSKLFF. CDR3 coding DNA: TGTGCCAGCGGTTTAGGAGGCAAAGGGTCAAAACTGTTTTTT.

The chain is built from TRBV5-1 and TRBJ2-3; TRBD1 is a possible D gene (6 bases). V lost 3 bases and J 3 bases, leaving 17 bases between the germline ends. Germline values: CDR1 SGHRS, CDR2 YFSETQ. The length of the CDR3 is 16 residues. Written as DNA, the CDR3 is TGCGCCAGCAGCTCCCGGGACAATAAAGGAACAGATACGCAGTATTTT. This sequence encodes CASSSRDNKGTDTQYF.

This sequence joins TRBV7-3 and TRBJ2-1, with 7 bases aligning to TRBD2. The V segment lost 7 bases and the J segment 2 bases; nucleotides outside the gene matches: 5. Germline loops: CDR1 SGHTA, CDR2 FQGTGA. CDR3 size: 14 residues. For the CDR3, the DNA is TGTGCCAGCACCGCGGGGGAACCCTACAATGAGCAGTTCTTC. Its protein product is CASTAGEPYNEQFF.

The chain recombines TRBV3-1 (or the pseudogene TRBV3-2) with TRBJ2-5; D call uncertain. The CDR3 is 13 amino acids. CDR1 LGHDT and CDR2 YNNKEL come from the germline V gene (reference sequence). V gave up 4 bases and J gave up 3 bases, with 9 bases separating them. The CDR3 DNA sequence: TGTGCCAGCAGCCCGGAGTATAAAGAGACCCAGTACTTC. Translated, it gives CASSPEYKETQYF.

The CDR3 is CASSRTGANTGELFF. CDR3 nucleotide sequence: TGTGCCAGCAGTAGAACAGGGGCGAACACCGGGGAGCTGTTTTTT. The rearrangement uses TRBV2 and TRBJ2-2; 7 nucleotides agree with TRBD1. The germline V gene encodes CDR1 SNHLY and CDR2 FYNNEI. The CDR3 is 15 amino acids. With V trimmed by 5 bases and J by 0 bases, 3 bases remained unmatched.